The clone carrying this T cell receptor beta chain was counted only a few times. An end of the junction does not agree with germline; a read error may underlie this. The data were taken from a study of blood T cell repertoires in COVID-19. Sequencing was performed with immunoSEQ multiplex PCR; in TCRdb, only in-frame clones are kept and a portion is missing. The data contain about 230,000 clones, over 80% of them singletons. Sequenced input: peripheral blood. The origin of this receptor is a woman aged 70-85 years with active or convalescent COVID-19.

The CDR3 here is CASSSTSGTKQGTQYF. In DNA, the CDR3 is TGTGCCAGCAGTTCGACTAGCGGGACTAAGCAAGGGACCCAGTACTTC. V usage is TRBV28 and J usage is TRBJ2-5; TRBD2 agrees at 11 bases. The CDR3 is 16 residues long. CDR1 is MDHEN and CDR2 is SYDVKM in the germline V gene.